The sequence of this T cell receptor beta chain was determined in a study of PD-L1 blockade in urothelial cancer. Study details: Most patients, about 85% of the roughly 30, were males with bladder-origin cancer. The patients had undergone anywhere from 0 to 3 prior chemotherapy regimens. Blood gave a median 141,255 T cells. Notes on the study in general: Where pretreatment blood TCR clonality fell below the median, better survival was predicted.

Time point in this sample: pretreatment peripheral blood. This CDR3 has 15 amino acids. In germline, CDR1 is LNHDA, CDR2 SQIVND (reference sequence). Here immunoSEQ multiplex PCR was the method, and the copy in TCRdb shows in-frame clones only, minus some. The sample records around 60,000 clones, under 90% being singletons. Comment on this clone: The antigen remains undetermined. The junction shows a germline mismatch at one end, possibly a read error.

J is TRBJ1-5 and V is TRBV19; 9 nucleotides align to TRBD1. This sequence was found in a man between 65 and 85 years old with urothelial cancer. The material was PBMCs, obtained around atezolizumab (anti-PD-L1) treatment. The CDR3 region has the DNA TGTGCCAGTAGTGTAGACAGGGGGTCGAATCAGCCCCAGCATTTT. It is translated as CASSVDRGSNQPQHF.